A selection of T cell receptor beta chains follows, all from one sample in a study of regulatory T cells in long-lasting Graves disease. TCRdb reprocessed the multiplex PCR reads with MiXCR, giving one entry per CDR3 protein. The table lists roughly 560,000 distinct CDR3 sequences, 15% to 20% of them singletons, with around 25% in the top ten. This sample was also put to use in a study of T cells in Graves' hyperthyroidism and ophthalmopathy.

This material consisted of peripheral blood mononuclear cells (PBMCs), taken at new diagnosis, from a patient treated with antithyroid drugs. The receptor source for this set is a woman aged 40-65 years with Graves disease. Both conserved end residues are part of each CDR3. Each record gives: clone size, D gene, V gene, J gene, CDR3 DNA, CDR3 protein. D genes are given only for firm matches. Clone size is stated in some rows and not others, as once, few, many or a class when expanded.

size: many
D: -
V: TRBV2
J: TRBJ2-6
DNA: TGTGCCAGCAGTGCCGGGGAAGGGGTCTCTGGGGCCAACGTCCTGACTTTC
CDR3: CASSAGEGVSGANVLTF

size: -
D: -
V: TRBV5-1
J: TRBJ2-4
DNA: TGCGCCAGCAGCTTGACCCTAGCCAAAAACATTCAGTACTTC
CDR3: CASSLTLAKNIQYF

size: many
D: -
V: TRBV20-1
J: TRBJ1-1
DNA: TGCAGTGCTAGAGAACCCCCTGGGACTGAAGCTTTCTTT
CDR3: CSAREPPGTEAFF

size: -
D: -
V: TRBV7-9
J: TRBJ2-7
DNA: TGTGCCAGCAGCCGGGCCCGGGGCGACGAGCAGTACTTC
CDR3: CASSRARGDEQYF

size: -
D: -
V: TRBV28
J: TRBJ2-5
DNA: TGTGCCAGCAGACCCTCCCCGGGGAGTAAAGAGACCCAGTACTTC
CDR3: CASRPSPGSKETQYF

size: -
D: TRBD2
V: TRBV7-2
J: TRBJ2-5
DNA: TGTGCCAGCAGCTTACTGCGGGGGGGGGGCGAGACCCAGTACTTC
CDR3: CASSLLRGGGETQYF

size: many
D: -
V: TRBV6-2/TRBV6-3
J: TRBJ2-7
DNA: TGTGCCAGCAGTTACTTACAGCCTTACTACGAGCAGTACTTC
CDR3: CASSYLQPYYEQYF

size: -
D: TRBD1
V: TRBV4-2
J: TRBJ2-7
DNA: TGTGCCAGCAGCCACAGGACAGGGTACTACGAGCAGTACTTC
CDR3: CASSHRTGYYEQYF

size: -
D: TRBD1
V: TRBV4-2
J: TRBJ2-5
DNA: TGTGCCAGCAGCCAAGGGACAGGGTGGGAAGAGACCCAGTACTTC
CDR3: CASSQGTGWEETQYF

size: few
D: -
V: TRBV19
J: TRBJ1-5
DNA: TGTGCCAGTAGTAGGGGACGGTCGGACAATCAGCCCCAGCATTTT
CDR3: CASSRGRSDNQPQHF

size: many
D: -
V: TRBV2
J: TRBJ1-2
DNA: TGTGCCAGCAGTGATGGGAGCAACTATGGCTACACCTTC
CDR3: CASSDGSNYGYTF